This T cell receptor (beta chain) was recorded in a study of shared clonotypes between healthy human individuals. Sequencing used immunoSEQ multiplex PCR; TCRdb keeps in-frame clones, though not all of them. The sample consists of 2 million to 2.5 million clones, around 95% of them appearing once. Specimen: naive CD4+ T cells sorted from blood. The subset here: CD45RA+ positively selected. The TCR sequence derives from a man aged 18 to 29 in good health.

The CDR3 loop reads CASNSGNGYEQYF. The CDR3, as DNA: TGTGCCAGCAATTCGGGGAATGGCTACGAGCAGTACTTC. V usage is TRBV18 and J usage is TRBJ2-7, with TRBD2 as a possible D gene (5 bases). This CDR3 comprises 13 residues. Germline V gene lookup returns CDR1 KGHSH and CDR2 LQKENI. The V end lost 8 bases, the J end lost 3 bases, and 14 bases lay between the germline ends.